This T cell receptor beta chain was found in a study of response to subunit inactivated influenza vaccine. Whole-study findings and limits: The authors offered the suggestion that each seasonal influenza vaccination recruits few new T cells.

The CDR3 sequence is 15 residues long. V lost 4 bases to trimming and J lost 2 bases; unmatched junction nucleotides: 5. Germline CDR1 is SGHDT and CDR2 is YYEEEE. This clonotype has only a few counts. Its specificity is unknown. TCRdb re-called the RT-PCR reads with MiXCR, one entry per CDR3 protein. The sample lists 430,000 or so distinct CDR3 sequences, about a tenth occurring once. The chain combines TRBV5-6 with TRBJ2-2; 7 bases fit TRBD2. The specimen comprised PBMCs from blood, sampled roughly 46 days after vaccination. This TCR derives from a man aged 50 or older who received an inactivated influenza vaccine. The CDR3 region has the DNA TGTGCCAGCAGCCTACTGACTAGCAACACCGGGGAGCTGTTTTTT. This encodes CASSLLTSNTGELFF.